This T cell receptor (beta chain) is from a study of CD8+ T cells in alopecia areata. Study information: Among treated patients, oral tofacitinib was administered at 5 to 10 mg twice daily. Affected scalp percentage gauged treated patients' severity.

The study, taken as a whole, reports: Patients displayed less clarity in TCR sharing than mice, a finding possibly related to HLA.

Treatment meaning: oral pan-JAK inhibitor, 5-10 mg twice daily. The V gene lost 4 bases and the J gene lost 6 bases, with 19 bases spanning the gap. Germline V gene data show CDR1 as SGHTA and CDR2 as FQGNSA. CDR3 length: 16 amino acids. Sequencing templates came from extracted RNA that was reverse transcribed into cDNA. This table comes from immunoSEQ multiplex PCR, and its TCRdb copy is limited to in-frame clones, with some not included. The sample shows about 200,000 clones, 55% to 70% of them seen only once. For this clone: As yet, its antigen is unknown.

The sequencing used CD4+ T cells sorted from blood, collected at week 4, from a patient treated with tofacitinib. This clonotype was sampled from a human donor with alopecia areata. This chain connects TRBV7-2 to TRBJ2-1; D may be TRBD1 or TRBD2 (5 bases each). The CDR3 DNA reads TGTGCCAGCAGCTCGCCATTGATGGGGACCTCCAATGAGCAGTTCTTC. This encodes CASSSPLMGTSNEQFF. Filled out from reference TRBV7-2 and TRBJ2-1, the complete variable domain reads GAGVSQSPSNKVTEKGKDVELRCDPISGHTALYWYRQSLGQGLEFLIYFQGNSAPDKSGLPSDRFSAERTGGSVSTLTIQRTQQEDSAVYLCASSSPLMGTSNEQFFGPGTRLTVL.